Following are 13 T cell receptor beta chains from one sample sequenced in a study of T cells after yellow fever vaccination. Via MiXCR, TCRdb re-called the 5' RACE reads, giving one row per CDR3 protein. The sample consists of hundreds of thousands of distinct CDR3 sequences, 5.2% of them appearing once. Source: CD4+ T cells sorted from PBMCs, taken on the day of the yellow fever booster vaccination. The receptors were gathered from a young man who received the YFV17D yellow fever vaccine.

This clonotype was seen only a few times. The V gene is TRBV12-3 or TRBV12-4, the J gene TRBJ1-6; D gene ambiguous. The CDR3 is 17 amino acids. V lost 2 bases and J lost 7, with 18 bases in between. The CDR3 loop reads CASSLQPWRAVNSPLHF. CDR3 in DNA: TGTGCCAGCAGTTTACAACCCTGGCGGGCAGTAAATTCACCCCTCCACTTT.

This clonotype was recorded at least ten times. The J gene is TRBJ1-5, the V gene TRBV12-3 or TRBV12-4, with 9 bases that match TRBD1. The CDR3 covers 16 residues. V shed 1 base, J shed 1 base, and the junction held 2 bases outside the gene matches. The CDR3 region has the DNA TGTGCCAGCAGTTTAGGGACAGGGGTCAGCAATCAGCCCCAGCATTTT. Translated, it gives CASSLGTGVSNQPQHF.

This clonotype was seen repeatedly, ten times or more. This chain joins TRBV3-1 and TRBJ2-5, with TRBD2 matching over 10 bases. Germline CDR1 and CDR2: LGHDT and YNNKEL (reference sequence). This CDR3 is 12 amino acids long. The V gene end was trimmed by 3 bases and the J gene end by 11 bases; junction bases not matched to a gene: 3. The CDR3 region has the DNA TGTGCCAGCAGCCAGATTAGCGGGGGGCAGTACTTC. It translates to CASSQISGGQYF.

The V and J genes are TRBV6-2 or TRBV6-3 and TRBJ2-2, with 7 positions matching TRBD2. V shed 0 bases, J shed 7 bases, and the junction held 5 bases outside the gene matches. CDR3 length equals 15 residues. Germline assignment: CDR1 MNHEY and CDR2 SVGEGT. The CDR3 is CASSYSESGIGELFF. The CDR3 nucleotides are TGTGCCAGCAGTTACTCGGAGAGCGGGATCGGGGAGCTGTTTTTT.

There are many counts of this clonotype. The chain carries TRBV19 and TRBJ2-1; weak D call: TRBD2 (5 bases). This CDR3 is 16 amino acids long. V dropped 4 bases and J dropped 3 bases, with 16 bases sitting between them. CDR1 is LNHDA, CDR2 SQIVND, per germline (reference sequence). The CDR3 sequence is CASSKRAGADYNEQFF. The DNA for the CDR3 is TGTGCCAGTAGTAAGAGGGCCGGAGCGGACTACAATGAGCAGTTCTTC.

This clonotype was seen a handful of times. The CDR3 DNA reads as TGCGCCAGCAGCTTGGCCTTCAGGCCAGAGGAGACCCAGTACTTC. This translates into CASSLAFRPEETQYF. The chain is built from TRBV5-1 and TRBJ2-5; D unresolved. Per germline, CDR1 SGHRS and CDR2 YFSETQ. V was clipped by 0 bases and J by 5 bases, with 14 bases between them. The CDR3 consists of 15 residues. Supplemented by reference TRBV5-1 and TRBJ2-5, the full variable domain reads KAGVTQTPRYLIKTRGQQVTLSCSPISGHRSVSWYQQTPGQGLQFLFEYFSETQRNKGNFPGRFSGRQFSNSRSEMNVSTLELGDSALYLCASSLAFRPEETQYFGPGTRLLVL.

This chain joins TRBV19 and TRBJ2-5, with D maybe TRBD2 (6 bases). The germline CDR1 and CDR2 sequences are LNHDA and SQIVND (reference sequence). The CDR3 contains 13 residues. Trimming removed 0 bases from V and 4 bases from J, with 6 bases in between. Here the CDR3 reads CASSIDGGETQYF. As DNA, the CDR3 is TGTGCCAGTAGTATAGACGGGGGAGAGACCCAGTACTTC.

This clonotype appeared a few times. The CDR3 DNA follows: TGTGCCAGCTCACTCCTACAGACAGCCGATAATTCACCCCTCCACTTT. It encodes CASSLLQTADNSPLHF. This rearrangement joins TRBV18 to TRBJ1-6, with D maybe TRBD1 (5 bases). The ends were cut back, 4 bases at V and 5 bases at J, with 15 bases in the middle. Germline assignment: CDR1 KGHSH and CDR2 LQKENI. The CDR3 loop spans 16 amino acids.

This clonotype was observed at least ten times. J is TRBJ2-5 and V is TRBV20-1; either TRBD1 or TRBD2 may supply D (5 bases each). V was pared by 0 bases and J by 5 bases, with 10 bases between. Germline CDR1 DFQATT, CDR2 SNEGSKA (reference sequence). The CDR3 has 13 amino acids. The CDR3: CSARDRGVETQYF. CDR3 DNA sequence: TGCAGTGCTAGAGATCGAGGGGTGGAGACCCAGTACTTC.

This clonotype was found many times. The V call is TRBV2, the J call TRBJ2-1, with D uncertain. The CDR3 loop spans 15 amino acids. Germline-derived CDR1 and CDR2 are SNHLY and FYNNEI. The ends were cut back, 5 bases at V and 0 bases at J, with 11 bases in the middle. CDR3 residues: CASSPEGSSYNEQFF. The CDR3 DNA reads TGTGCCAGCAGTCCGGAAGGCAGCTCCTACAATGAGCAGTTCTTC. The whole variable domain, filled in from reference TRBV2 and TRBJ2-1, reads EPEVTQTPSHQVTQMGQEVILRCVPISNHLYFYWYRQILGQKVEFLVSFYNNEISEKSEIFDDQFSVERPDGSNFTLKIRSTKLEDSAMYFCASSPEGSSYNEQFFGPGTRLTVL.

V and J are TRBV6-5 and TRBJ1-1; D uncertain. The V end was cut by 3 bases, the J end by 3 bases, with 8 bases between. This CDR3 has 13 amino acids. CDR1 and CDR2 (germline): MNHEY, SVGAGI. The CDR3, as DNA: TGTGCCAGCAGTTATAATCGCCACACTGAAGCTTTCTTT. Translated, it gives CASSYNRHTEAFF.

This clonotype came up a few times. The V gene is TRBV7-9, the J gene TRBJ1-4; 11 bases align to TRBD1. The CDR3 spans 15 residues. Germline CDR1 reads SEHNR; CDR2 reads FQNEAQ (reference sequence). V lost 2 bases and J lost 11; bases outside the gene matches: 7. Written as DNA, the CDR3 is TGTGCCAGCAGCTTACTCGGACAGGGGGCGAGGAAACTGTTTTTT. Its protein is CASSLLGQGARKLFF. Full variable domain (missing parts from reference TRBV7-9 and TRBJ1-4): DTGVSQNPRHKITKRGQNVTFRCDPISEHNRLYWYRQTLGQGPEFLTYFQNEAQLEKSRLLSDRFSAERPKGSFSTLEIQRTEQGDSAMYLCASSLLGQGARKLFFGSGTQLSVL.

V gene TRBV29-1 combines with J gene TRBJ2-7, with a weak D call TRBD2 (7 bases). Per germline, CDR1 SQVTM and CDR2 ANQGSEA. CDR3 length: 14 residues. V was cut by 4 bases and J by 4 bases, with 17 bases left in between. The CDR3 spells CSVGEARGLYEQYF. In DNA form, the CDR3 reads TGCAGCGTTGGGGAGGCGCGGGGGCTTTACGAGCAGTACTTC.